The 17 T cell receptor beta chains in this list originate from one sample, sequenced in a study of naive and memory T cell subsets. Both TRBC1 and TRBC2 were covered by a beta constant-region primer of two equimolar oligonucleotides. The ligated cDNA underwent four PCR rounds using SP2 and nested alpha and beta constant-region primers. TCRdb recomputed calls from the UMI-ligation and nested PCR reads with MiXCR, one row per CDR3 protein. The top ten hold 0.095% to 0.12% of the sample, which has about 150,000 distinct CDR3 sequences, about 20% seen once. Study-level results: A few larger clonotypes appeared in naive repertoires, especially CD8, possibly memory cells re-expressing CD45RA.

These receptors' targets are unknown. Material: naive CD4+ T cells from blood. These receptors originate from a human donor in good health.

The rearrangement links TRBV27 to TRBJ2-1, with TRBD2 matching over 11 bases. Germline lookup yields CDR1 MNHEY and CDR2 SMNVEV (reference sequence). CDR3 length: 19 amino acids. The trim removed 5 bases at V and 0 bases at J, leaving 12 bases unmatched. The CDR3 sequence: CASSPVGSGRALSYNEQFF. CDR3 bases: TGTGCCAGCAGTCCTGTGGGTAGCGGGAGGGCTCTCTCCTACAATGAGCAGTTCTTC.

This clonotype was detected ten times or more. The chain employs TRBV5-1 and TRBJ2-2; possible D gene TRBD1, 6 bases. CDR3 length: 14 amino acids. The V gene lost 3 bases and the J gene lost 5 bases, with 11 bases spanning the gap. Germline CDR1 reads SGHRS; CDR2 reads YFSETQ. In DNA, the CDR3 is TGCGCCAGCAGCTCCAACAGGGAGACCGGGGAGCTGTTTTTT. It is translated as CASSSNRETGELFF.

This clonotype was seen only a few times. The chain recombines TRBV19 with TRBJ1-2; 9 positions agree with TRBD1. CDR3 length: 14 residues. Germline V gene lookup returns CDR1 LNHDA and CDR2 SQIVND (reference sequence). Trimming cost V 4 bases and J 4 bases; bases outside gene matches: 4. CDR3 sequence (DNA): TGTGCCAGTAGTACACAGGGGGCCGCCTATGGCTACACCTTC. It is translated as CASSTQGAAYGYTF.

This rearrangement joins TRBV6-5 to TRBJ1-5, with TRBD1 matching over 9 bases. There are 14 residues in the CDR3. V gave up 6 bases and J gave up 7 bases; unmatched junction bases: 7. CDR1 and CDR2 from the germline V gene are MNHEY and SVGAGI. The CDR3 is CASRGQGFKQPQHF. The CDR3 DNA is TGTGCCAGCAGGGGACAGGGATTCAAACAGCCCCAGCATTTT.

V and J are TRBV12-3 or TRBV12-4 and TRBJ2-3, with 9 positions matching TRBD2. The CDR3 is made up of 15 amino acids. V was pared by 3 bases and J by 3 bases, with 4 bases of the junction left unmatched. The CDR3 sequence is CASSFSGRLTDTQYF. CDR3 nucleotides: TGTGCCAGCAGTTTTAGCGGGAGACTAACAGATACGCAGTATTTT.

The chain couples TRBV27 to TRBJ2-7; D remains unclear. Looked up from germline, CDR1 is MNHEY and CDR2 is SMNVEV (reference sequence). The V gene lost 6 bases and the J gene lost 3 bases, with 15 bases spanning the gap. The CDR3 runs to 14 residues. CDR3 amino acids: CASRNEASFYEQYF. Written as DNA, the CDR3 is TGTGCCAGCAGGAATGAGGCATCTTTCTACGAGCAGTACTTC.

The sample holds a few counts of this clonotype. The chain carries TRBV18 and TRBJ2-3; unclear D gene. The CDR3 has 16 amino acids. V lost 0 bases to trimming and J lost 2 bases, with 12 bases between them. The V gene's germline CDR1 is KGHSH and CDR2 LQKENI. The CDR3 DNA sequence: TGTGCCAGCTCACCACCGGCAAACCCGACCACAGATACGCAGTATTTT. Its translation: CASSPPANPTTDTQYF.

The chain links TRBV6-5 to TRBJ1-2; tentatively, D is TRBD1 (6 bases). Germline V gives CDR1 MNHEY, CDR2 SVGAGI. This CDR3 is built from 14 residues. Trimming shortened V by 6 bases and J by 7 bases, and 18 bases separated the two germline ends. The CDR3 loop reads CASSQDRRGRGYTF. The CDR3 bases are TGTGCCAGCAGCCAAGACAGGAGGGGCCGTGGCTACACCTTC.

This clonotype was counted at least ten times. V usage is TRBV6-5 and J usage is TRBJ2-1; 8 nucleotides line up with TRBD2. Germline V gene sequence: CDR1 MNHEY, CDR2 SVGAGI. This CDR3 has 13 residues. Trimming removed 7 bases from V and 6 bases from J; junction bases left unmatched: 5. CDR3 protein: CASIGSGSNEQFF. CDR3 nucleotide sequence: TGTGCCAGCATCGGCAGCGGGAGCAATGAGCAGTTCTTC.

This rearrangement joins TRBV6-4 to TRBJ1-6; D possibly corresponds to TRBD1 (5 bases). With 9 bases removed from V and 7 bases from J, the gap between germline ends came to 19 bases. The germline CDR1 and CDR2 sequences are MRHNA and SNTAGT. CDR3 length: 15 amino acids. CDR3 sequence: CASRIIDSMNSPLHF. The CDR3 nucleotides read TGTGCCAGTAGGATTATCGACAGTATGAATTCACCCCTCCACTTT.

The DNA of the CDR3 is TGTGCCAGCAGCTTAGATGGACTAGGGAACAATGAGCAGTTCTTC. This gives the protein CASSLDGLGNNEQFF. The genes are TRBV7-8 and TRBJ2-1; 7 nucleotides agree with TRBD2. Germline V lookup: CDR1 SGHVS, CDR2 FQNEAQ. There are 15 residues in the CDR3. J lost 5 bases, V lost 1 base, and 5 bases had no gene match. Full variable domain (rest looked up from reference TRBV7-8 and TRBJ2-1): GAGVSQSPRYKVAKRGQDVALRCDPISGHVSLFWYQQALGQGPEFLTYFQNEAQLDKSGLPSDRFFAERPEGSVSTLKIQRTQQEDSAVYLCASSLDGLGNNEQFFGPGTRLTVL.

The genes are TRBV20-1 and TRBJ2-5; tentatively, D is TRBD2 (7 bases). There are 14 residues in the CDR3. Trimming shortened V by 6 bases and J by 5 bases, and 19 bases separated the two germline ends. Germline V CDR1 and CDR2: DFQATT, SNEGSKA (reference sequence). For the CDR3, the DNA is TGCAGTGCCCGTCGGGGGGCGGTAGGGGAGACCCAGTACTTC. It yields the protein CSARRGAVGETQYF.

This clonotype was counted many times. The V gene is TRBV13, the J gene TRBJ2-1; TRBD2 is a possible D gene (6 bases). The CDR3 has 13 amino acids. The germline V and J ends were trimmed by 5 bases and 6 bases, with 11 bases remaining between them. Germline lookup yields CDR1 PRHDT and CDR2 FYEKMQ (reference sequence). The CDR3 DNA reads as TGTGCCAGCAGCCCCGCGGGGCTCAATGAGCAGTTCTTC. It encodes CASSPAGLNEQFF.

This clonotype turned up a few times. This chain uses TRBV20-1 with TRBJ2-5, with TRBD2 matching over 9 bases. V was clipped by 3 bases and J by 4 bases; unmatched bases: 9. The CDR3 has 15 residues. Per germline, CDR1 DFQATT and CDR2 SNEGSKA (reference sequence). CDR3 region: CSASPLAGLGETQYF. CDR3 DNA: TGCAGTGCTAGCCCTCTAGCGGGATTAGGAGAGACCCAGTACTTC.

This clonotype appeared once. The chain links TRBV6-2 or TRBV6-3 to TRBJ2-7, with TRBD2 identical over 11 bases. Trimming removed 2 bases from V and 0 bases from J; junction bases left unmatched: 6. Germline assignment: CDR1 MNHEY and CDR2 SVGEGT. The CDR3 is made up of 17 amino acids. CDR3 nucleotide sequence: TGTGCCAGCAGTTACACTAGCGGGAGTGCGAGCTCCTACGAGCAGTACTTC. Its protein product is CASSYTSGSASSYEQYF.

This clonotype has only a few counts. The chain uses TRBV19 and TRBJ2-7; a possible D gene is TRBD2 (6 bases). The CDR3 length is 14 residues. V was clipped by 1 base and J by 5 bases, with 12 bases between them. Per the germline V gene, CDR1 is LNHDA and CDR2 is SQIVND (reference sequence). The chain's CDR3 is CASSIVGGRNEQYF. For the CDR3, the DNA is TGTGCCAGTAGTATAGTGGGAGGACGGAACGAGCAGTACTTC.

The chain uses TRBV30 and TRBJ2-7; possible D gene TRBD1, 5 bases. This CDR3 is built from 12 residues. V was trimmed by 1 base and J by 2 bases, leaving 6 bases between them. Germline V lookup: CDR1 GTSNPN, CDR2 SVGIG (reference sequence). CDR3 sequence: CAWSETAYEQYF. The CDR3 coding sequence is TGTGCCTGGAGTGAGACAGCCTACGAGCAGTACTTC.